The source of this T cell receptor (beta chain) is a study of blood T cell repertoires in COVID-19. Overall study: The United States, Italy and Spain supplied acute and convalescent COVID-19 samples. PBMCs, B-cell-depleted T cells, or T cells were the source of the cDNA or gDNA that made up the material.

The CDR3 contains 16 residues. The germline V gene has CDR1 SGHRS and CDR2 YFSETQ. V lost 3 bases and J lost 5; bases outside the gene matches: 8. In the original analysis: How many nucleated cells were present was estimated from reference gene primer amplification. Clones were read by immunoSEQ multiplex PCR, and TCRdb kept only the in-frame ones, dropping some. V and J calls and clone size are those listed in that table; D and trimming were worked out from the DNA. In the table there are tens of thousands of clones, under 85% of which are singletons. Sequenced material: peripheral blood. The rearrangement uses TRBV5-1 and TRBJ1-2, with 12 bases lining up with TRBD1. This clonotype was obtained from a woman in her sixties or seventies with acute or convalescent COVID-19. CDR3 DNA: TGCGCCAGCAGCTCCCCCGGGACAGGGGGCCAATATGGCTACACCTTC. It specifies CASSSPGTGGQYGYTF.